These 21 T cell receptor beta chains came from one sample sequenced in a study of spatial heterogeneity in lung cancer. These receptors are not linked to any known antigen. MiXCR, applied by TCRdb to the 5' RACE reads, yields one record per CDR3 protein. The sample contains about 5,700 distinct CDR3 sequences, roughly an eighth of which appear only once. Findings and caveats of the study: Expanded alpha and beta TCR counts within tumors tracked tumor mutation counts.

Time point described: sample taken at primary tumor resection. Source: lung tumor tissue, taken at surgery. The origin of the receptors is a female donor with early-stage non-small cell lung cancer.

This clonotype is judged medium-sized. The rearrangement uses TRBV27 and TRBJ1-5; D gene uncertain. CDR1 MNHEY and CDR2 SMNVEV come from the germline V gene (reference sequence). This CDR3 comprises 15 residues. The V gene lost 3 bases and the J gene lost 0 bases, with 9 bases spanning the gap. The chain's CDR3 is CASSLRHYSNQPQHF. The CDR3 region has the DNA TGTGCCAGCAGTTTGAGACACTATAGCAATCAGCCCCAGCATTTT.

By share, this clonotype ranks as medium-sized. The genes are TRBV28 and TRBJ2-3, with 7 bases identical to TRBD1. Trimming cost V 5 bases and J 2 bases; bases outside gene matches: 10. Germline values: CDR1 MDHEN, CDR2 SYDVKM. There are 16 residues in the CDR3. CDR3 sequence (DNA): TGTGCCAGCAGTCATGGGTGGGGACAGCACACAGATACGCAGTATTTT. The encoded protein is CASSHGWGQHTDTQYF.

By share, this clonotype ranks as medium-sized (0.01 to 0.1%). The rearrangement links TRBV5-1 to TRBJ2-5, with D possibly being TRBD2 (6 bases). V lost 4 bases and J 0 bases, leaving 13 bases between the germline ends. Per the germline V gene, CDR1 is SGHRS and CDR2 is YFSETQ. This CDR3 spans 15 amino acids. CDR3 amino acids: CASSGAAGHQETQYF. The CDR3, as DNA: TGCGCCAGCAGCGGGGCGGCGGGGCACCAAGAGACCCAGTACTTC.

This clonotype was counted at least ten times. The J gene is TRBJ1-1, the V gene TRBV4-2; possibly TRBD1 for D (6 bases). Germline assignment: CDR1 LGHNA and CDR2 YNFKEQ. The CDR3 sequence is 17 residues long. The V end was cut by 1 base, the J end by 4 bases, with 19 bases between. This chain's CDR3 is CASSQGFRGAQATEAFF. As DNA, the CDR3 is TGTGCCAGCAGCCAAGGGTTTAGGGGGGCGCAGGCCACTGAAGCTTTCTTT.

The table lists this clonotype with many counts. This chain uses TRBV7-9 with TRBJ2-7; weak D call: TRBD2 (6 bases). V lost 1 base and J 4 bases, leaving 14 bases between the germline ends. CDR3 length: 15 amino acids. Germline CDR1 and CDR2: SEHNR and FQNEAQ (reference sequence). The DNA of the CDR3 is TGTGCCAGCAGCTTAGAACCCCCGCGGGGTTACGAGCAGTACGTC. Translation gives CASSLEPPRGYEQYV.

By sample fraction, this clonotype is medium-sized. The V call is TRBV7-2, the J call TRBJ2-3; TRBD2 matches 8 bases. J gave up 2 bases and V 6 bases, and 10 bases lay outside the gene matches. Per germline, CDR1 SGHTA and CDR2 FQGNSA. CDR3 size: 16 residues. The CDR3 reads CASSSAGLGYTDTQYF. The CDR3 DNA sequence: TGTGCCAGCAGTTCGGCGGGACTAGGATACACAGATACGCAGTATTTT.

This clonotype came up many times. The rearrangement links TRBV7-3 to TRBJ2-3; D gene uncertain. This CDR3 has 15 residues. Germline V gene sequence: CDR1 SGHTA, CDR2 FQGTGA. With 1 base removed from V and 0 bases from J, the gap between germline ends came to 8 bases. DNA of the CDR3: TGTGCCAGCAGCTTAATAGGGATAAGCACAGATACGCAGTATTTT. Protein product: CASSLIGISTDTQYF.

There are many counts of this clonotype. The chain links TRBV30 to TRBJ1-2; D is perhaps TRBD1 (6 bases). Trimming left V 1 base short and J 8 bases short, with 14 bases between. Looked up from germline, CDR1 is GTSNPN and CDR2 is SVGIG (reference sequence). The CDR3 runs to 13 residues. CDR3 DNA: TGTGCCTGGAGTGCACGTCAGGGGAGAGGCTACACCTTC. Amino acid sequence: CAWSARQGRGYTF.

This clonotype is labeled as medium-sized. The gene calls are TRBV7-6 and TRBJ2-2, with 13 bases that match TRBD2. CDR3 length: 15 residues. Trimming took 5 bases from V and 6 from J; bases not matched to a gene: 3. Germline CDR1 SGHVS, CDR2 FNYEAQ. The CDR3 is CASSPTSGRAGELFF. In nucleotides, the CDR3 is TGTGCCAGCAGCCCCACTAGCGGGAGGGCCGGGGAGCTGTTTTTT.

This clonotype rates as medium-sized. V is TRBV7-3 and J is TRBJ2-1, with 13 bases fitting TRBD2. The germline V gene has CDR1 SGHTA and CDR2 FQGTGA. This CDR3 spans 15 amino acids. V was pared by 5 bases and J by 5 bases, with 3 bases of the junction left unmatched. CDR3 sequence (DNA): TGTGCCAGCAGCGTTGGACTAGCGGGAGACAATGAGCAGTTCTTC. It encodes CASSVGLAGDNEQFF.

This clonotype counts as medium-sized. The chain links TRBV24-1 to TRBJ1-1; D uncertain. CDR1 is KGHDR, CDR2 SFDVKD, per germline. With 7 bases removed from V and 1 base from J, the gap between germline ends came to 15 bases. The CDR3 consists of 15 residues. For the CDR3, the DNA is TGTGCCACCAGGAGAAGAGGATCATCGAACACTGAAGCTTTCTTT. Translation: CATRRRGSSNTEAFF.

This clonotype was picked up many times. The chain is built from TRBV27 and TRBJ2-7, with TRBD1 identical over 9 bases. With 6 bases clipped from V and 4 bases from J, the junction kept 7 bases outside the gene matches. The CDR3 is 14 residues long. Germline V gene sequence: CDR1 MNHEY, CDR2 SMNVEV (reference sequence). The CDR3 nucleotides are TGTGCCAGCAGAAAGAGGACAGGGGAATACGAGCAGTACTTC. It translates to CASRKRTGEYEQYF.

This clonotype is medium-sized (0.01 to 0.1%). The rearrangement uses TRBV7-2 and TRBJ2-1, with D perhaps assigned TRBD1 or TRBD2 (5 bases each). CDR1 is SGHTA, CDR2 FQGNSA, per germline. V lost 1 base to trimming and J lost 9 bases, with 22 bases between them. There are 17 residues in the CDR3. The CDR3 DNA reads as TGTGCCAGCAGCTTAGGAGGGACCTCCGGCAGGTGGGTTGAGCAGTTCTTC. This translates into CASSLGGTSGRWVEQFF.

This clonotype is deemed medium-sized. The chain joins TRBV7-2 to TRBJ2-1, with TRBD2 matching 7 bases. CDR1 and CDR2 (germline): SGHTA, FQGNSA. V trimming: 5 bases; J trimming: 3 bases; junction bases outside the gene matches: 7. This CDR3 region has 15 residues. The CDR3 here is CASSVGTNLYNEQFF. DNA for the CDR3: TGTGCCAGCAGCGTCGGGACTAACCTCTACAATGAGCAGTTCTTC.

This chain links TRBV10-3 with TRBJ2-7, with 7 nucleotides matching TRBD1. The CDR3 length is 14 residues. Looked up from germline, CDR1 is ENHRY and CDR2 is SYGVKD. The trim removed 0 bases at V and 5 bases at J, leaving 4 bases unmatched. The CDR3 sequence: CAISESNDRDEQYF. The DNA of the CDR3 is TGTGCCATCAGTGAGTCGAATGACAGGGACGAGCAGTACTTC.

This chain joins TRBV2 and TRBJ2-3; D gene ambiguous. Between the trimmed V and J ends, which lost 6 bases and 6 bases, there was a span of 7 bases. Germline CDR1 reads SNHLY; CDR2 reads FYNNEI. This CDR3 region has 11 residues. The CDR3 loop reads CASSRLDTQYF. CDR3 nucleotides: TGTGCCAGCAGCAGGTTGGATACGCAGTATTTT. Full variable domain (remainder filled in from reference TRBV2 and TRBJ2-3): EPEVTQTPSHQVTQMGQEVILRCVPISNHLYFYWYRQILGQKVEFLVSFYNNEISEKSEIFDDQFSVERPDGSNFTLKIRSTKLEDSAMYFCASSRLDTQYFGPGTRLTVL.

The rearrangement uses TRBV5-1 and TRBJ1-3; D is unclear. The CDR3 is 14 residues long. CDR1 and CDR2 (germline): SGHRS, YFSETQ. Trimming removed 1 base at V and 4 bases at J, with 9 bases between. The CDR3 nucleotides read TGCGCCAGCAGCTTGTCTTTCGGCGGAAACACCATATATTTT. Its translation is CASSLSFGGNTIYF.

Relative to its sample, this clonotype is medium-sized (0.01 to 0.1%). This chain joins TRBV20-1 and TRBJ2-7, with D possibly being TRBD2 (6 bases). V was pared by 6 bases and J by 6 bases, with 21 bases between. The germline gives CDR1 DFQATT, CDR2 SNEGSKA (reference sequence). The CDR3 has 14 amino acids. CDR3 DNA: TGCAGTGCCCACCGACCGGGACTCAGAAGCGAGCAGTACTTC. Residues: CSAHRPGLRSEQYF.

This clonotype was observed many times. V usage is TRBV20-1 and J usage is TRBJ1-5; tentatively, D is TRBD1 (6 bases). V gave up 0 bases and J gave up 2 bases, with 8 bases separating them. This CDR3 contains 14 residues. The germline gives CDR1 DFQATT, CDR2 SNEGSKA (reference sequence). CDR3 DNA: TGCAGTGCTAGAGATCGGACAGGCAATCAGCCCCAGCATTTT. Translating it yields CSARDRTGNQPQHF.

This clonotype has a count of ten or more. This rearrangement joins TRBV12-3 or TRBV12-4 to TRBJ1-5, with a weak D call TRBD1 (6 bases). Trimming took 5 bases from V and 7 from J, leaving 9 bases between them. The CDR3 loop spans 12 amino acids. CDR3 sequence reads: CASSTGLQPQHF. CDR3 DNA: TGTGCCAGCAGTACAGGGTTGCAGCCCCAGCATTTT.

This clonotype is categorized as medium-sized (0.01 to 0.1%). The chain couples TRBV5-5 to TRBJ2-5; 7 positions agree with TRBD1. This CDR3 is built from 13 residues. V lost 4 bases, J lost 9 bases, and 9 bases stayed unmatched. Germline V gene data show CDR1 as SGHKS and CDR2 as YYEKEE (reference sequence). This CDR3 reads CASSLQQGPPQYF. Written as DNA, the CDR3 is TGTGCCAGCAGCCTTCAACAGGGGCCGCCCCAGTACTTC.